This is a list of T cell receptor beta chains from one sample in a study of response to subunit inactivated influenza vaccine. TCRdb reanalysed the RT-PCR reads using MiXCR and keeps one entry per CDR3 protein. The sample carries a few hundred thousand distinct CDR3 sequences, approximately 9.9% recorded once. The material was PBMCs from blood, obtained 40 to 50 days after vaccination. The receptor set was obtained from a man aged 50-60 years who received an inactivated influenza vaccine. The CDR3 runs from the conserved cysteine through the conserved F or W. The D gene is left open where the match is weak. Size tells how often a clone was seen (once, few, many) or the class of an expanded clone, and some rows leave it out.

>many|TRBD1|TRBV6-1|13|TRBJ2-1
TGTGCCAGCACCGGGACAGGGTGGGATGAGCAGTTCTTC
CASTGTGWDEQFF
>few|.|TRBV15|15|TRBJ2-5
TGTGCCACCAGCAGAGATCTGGCTGGCGGAGAGACCCAGTACTTC
CATSRDLAGGETQYF
>few|.|TRBV7-9|13|TRBJ2-1
TGTGCCAGCAGCGATTATTGGGGGATTGAGCAGTTCTTC
CASSDYWGIEQFF
>.|TRBD1|TRBV25-1|14|TRBJ1-6
TGTGCCAGCAGTAAGAGACAGGGGGGATCACCCCTCCACTTT
CASSKRQGGSPLHF
>.|.|TRBV7-9|15|TRBJ1-6
TGTGCCAGCAGCTTATCCGGGACACGCGATTCACCCCTCCACTTT
CASSLSGTRDSPLHF
>few|.|TRBV5-1|12|TRBJ2-7
TGCGCCAGCAGACGAGAATCCCACGAGCAGTACTTC
CASRRESHEQYF
>few|.|TRBV20-1|15|TRBJ2-3
TGCAGTGCTAGAGGGGGGATAGCAAGCACAGATACGCAGTATTTT
CSARGGIASTDTQYF
>few|.|TRBV6-5|17|TRBJ2-1
TGTGCCAGCAGTTCCCGACTGGACGTTAGCTCCTACAATGAGCAGTTCTTC
CASSSRLDVSSYNEQFF
>few|TRBD2|TRBV5-1|16|TRBJ2-1
TGCGCCAGCAGCAACGGACTAGCGGGGAACTACAATGAGCAGTTCTTC
CASSNGLAGNYNEQFF
>.|.|TRBV6-1|14|TRBJ2-5
TGTGCCAGCACCTCCGGGGAGGTGGAAGAGACCCAGTACTTC
CASTSGEVEETQYF
>.|.|TRBV28|14|TRBJ2-7
TGTGCCAGCAGTTTCGGGACATCCACCTACGAGCAGTACTTC
CASSFGTSTYEQYF
>.|.|TRBV5-7|16|TRBJ2-2
TGTGCCAGCAGCTTCCCGGTGCAGCCTCGGACCGGGGAGCTGTTTTTT
CASSFPVQPRTGELFF
>.|.|TRBV27|15|TRBJ2-7
TGTGCCAGCAGTCGGGAGGACAGGGCTGCCTACGAGCAGTACTTC
CASSREDRAAYEQYF
>many|.|TRBV29-1|16|TRBJ2-1
TGCAGCGTTGATAGAGAAAGTTCAGGGTTCATGGATGAGCAGTTCTTC
CSVDRESSGFMDEQFF
>few|.|TRBV11-2|14|TRBJ1-1
TGTGCCAGCAGCTTAGCACAGAGGAACACTGAAGCTTTCTTT
CASSLAQRNTEAFF
>few|.|TRBV7-2|16|TRBJ2-7
TGTGCCAGCAGCTTAATCTCAGGGGCAGACTCCTACGAGCAGTACTTC
CASSLISGADSYEQYF
>few|TRBD1|TRBV4-3|18|TRBJ1-2
TGCGCCAGCAGCCAAGATTTTCCCCCGACAGGGATCGACTATGGCTACACCTTC
CASSQDFPPTGIDYGYTF
>.|.|TRBV3-1|16|TRBJ2-7
TGTGCCAGCAGCCAAGAGTCGCAACACTACAACTACGAGCAGTACTTC
CASSQESQHYNYEQYF
>few|TRBD1|TRBV5-4|15|TRBJ2-3
TGTGCCAGCAGCTTGACAGGGGGAACCACAGATACGCAGTATTTT
CASSLTGGTTDTQYF
>many|.|TRBV5-1|15|TRBJ1-2
TGCGCCAGCAGCTTGGCCCTCGAGGGGAGTCGGGGCTACACCTTC
CASSLALEGSRGYTF
>many|.|TRBV28|13|TRBJ2-1
TGTGCCAGCAATGGGGGGCCCTACAATGAGCAGTTCTTC
CASNGGPYNEQFF
>.|.|TRBV28|13|TRBJ2-6
TGTGCCATTCAGGACCCGCAGGCCAACGTCCTGACTTTC
CAIQDPQANVLTF
>few|TRBD1|TRBV27|12|TRBJ2-2
TGTGCCAGTAGGGGGCCAACCGGGGAGCTGTTTTTT
CASRGPTGELFF